Below, 24 T cell receptor beta chains from the same sample are listed, as sequenced in a study of shared clonotypes between healthy human individuals. TCRdb's table, derived via immunoSEQ multiplex PCR, lists solely in-frame clones and lacks some. The sample includes approximately 640,000 clones, about nine tenths of them seen just once. Source material: memory CD8+ T cells from PBMCs. Indicated subset: CD45RO+ cells pooled with CCR7-negative TemRA cells. These receptor sequences come from a man aged 18 to 30 in good health. Some clones in this sample may be carry-over from other donors' samples.

The chain couples TRBV2 to TRBJ2-7, with TRBD1 matching 9 bases. This CDR3 comprises 13 residues. Germline trimming cut 7 bases from V and 5 bases from J; bases unmatched to any gene: 6. Germline V gene lookup returns CDR1 SNHLY and CDR2 FYNNEI. Written as DNA, the CDR3 is TGTGCCAGCACCGGGACAGGGCCGGACGAGCAGTACTTC. Amino acids: CASTGTGPDEQYF.

This sequence joins TRBV10-3 and TRBJ2-5; D is unclear. Matching the DNA end better, TRBJ2-7 makes the J call doubtful. The CDR3 has 14 residues. The V gene's germline CDR1 is ENHRY and CDR2 SYGVKD. The CDR3 reads CAISEGPANYEQYF. CDR3 DNA sequence: TGTGCCATCAGTGAAGGGCCAGCCAACTACGAGCAGTACTTC.

The gene calls are TRBV11-2 and TRBJ2-1; TRBD2 matches at 9 bases. V gave up 5 bases and J gave up 5 bases; unmatched junction bases: 13. The length of the CDR3 is 17 residues. The germline gives CDR1 SGHAT, CDR2 FQNNGV. This CDR3 reads CASSNRWREGLDNEQFF. Written as DNA, the CDR3 is TGTGCCAGCAGCAACCGGTGGCGGGAGGGACTCGACAATGAGCAGTTCTTC. The whole variable domain, filled in from reference TRBV11-2 and TRBJ2-1, reads EAGVAQSPRYKIIEKRQSVAFWCNPISGHATLYWYQQILGQGPKLLIQFQNNGVVDDSQLPKDRFSAERLKGVDSTLKIQPAKLEDSAVYLCASSNRWREGLDNEQFFGPGTRLTVL.

The chain employs TRBV6-1 and TRBJ1-1; D ambiguous. V was shortened by 2 bases and J by 7 bases, with 14 bases between the two germline ends. Germline assignment: CDR1 MNHNS and CDR2 SASEGT. CDR3 length: 14 residues. The CDR3: CASSEFRQSIEAFF. DNA of the CDR3: TGTGCCAGCAGTGAATTTCGGCAGAGTATTGAAGCTTTCTTT.

This clone was seen a handful of times. The rearrangement links TRBV7-9 to TRBJ1-3, with 7 nucleotides matching TRBD1. Germline V gives CDR1 SEHNR, CDR2 FQNEAQ (reference sequence). This CDR3 is 18 amino acids long. J was trimmed by 0 bases and V by 4 bases; bases with no gene match: 12. In DNA form, the CDR3 reads TGTGCCAGCAGCTCCCGACACGAGGACAGGACCTCTGGAAACACCATATATTTT. Amino acid sequence: CASSSRHEDRTSGNTIYF.

The DNA of the CDR3 is TGTGCCAGCAGCTGGGACAGGGGTAACTATGGCTACACCTTC. Translated: CASSWDRGNYGYTF. The chain combines TRBV5-6 with TRBJ1-2; 10 nucleotides agree with TRBD1. Germline V gives CDR1 SGHDT, CDR2 YYEEEE. This CDR3 has 14 residues. With V trimmed by 3 bases and J by 1 base, 0 bases remained unmatched.

The chain is built from TRBV5-6 and TRBJ1-3, with a weak D call TRBD1 (5 bases). V shed 0 bases and J shed 1 base, with 11 bases lying between them. CDR3 size: 16 residues. Germline V lookup: CDR1 SGHDT, CDR2 YYEEEE. The CDR3 loop is CASSLEFGGSGNTIYF. The DNA of the CDR3 is TGTGCCAGCAGCTTGGAGTTTGGGGGTTCTGGAAACACCATATATTTT.

The chain links TRBV28 to TRBJ2-7; TRBD1 agrees at 7 bases. The J segment lost 2 bases and the V segment lost 3 bases, leaving 4 bases of the junction unmatched. CDR3 length equals 14 residues. In germline, CDR1 is MDHEN, CDR2 SYDVKM. CDR3 nucleotide sequence: TGTGCCAGCAGTTTTGAGGGGGCGACCTACGAGCAGTACTTC. This gives the protein CASSFEGATYEQYF. Complete variable domain (other parts from reference TRBV28 and TRBJ2-7): DVKVTQSSRYLVKRTGEKVFLECVQDMDHENMFWYRQDPGLGLRLIYFSYDVKMKEKGDIPEGYSVSREKKERFSLILESASTNQTSMYLCASSFEGATYEQYFGPGTRLTVT.

The rearrangement joins TRBV27 to TRBJ1-5, with TRBD1 as a possible D gene (5 bases). V was shortened by 3 bases and J by 2 bases, with 11 bases between the two germline ends. CDR1 is MNHEY, CDR2 SMNVEV, per germline (reference sequence). The CDR3 covers 15 residues. CDR3 bases: TGTGCCAGCAGTTTCATGAGGGGAGGCAATCAGCCCCAGCATTTT. It specifies CASSFMRGGNQPQHF.

J is TRBJ1-2 and V is TRBV2; TRBD1 aligns across 8 bases. Per germline, CDR1 SNHLY and CDR2 FYNNEI. The CDR3 totals 15 residues. The ends lost 2 bases at V and 4 bases at J; junction bases unmatched: 6. The CDR3 sequence is CASSEWAGGAYGYTF. The CDR3 DNA follows: TGTGCCAGCAGTGAATGGGCAGGGGGCGCCTATGGCTACACCTTC.

In its sample, this clone was seen once. The chain employs TRBV14 and TRBJ2-1, with TRBD1 identical over 10 bases. Germline V lookup: CDR1 SGHDN, CDR2 FVKESK. Losses at the gene ends were 3 bases for V and 3 bases for J; bases not matched to a gene: 8. This CDR3 contains 17 residues. For the CDR3, the DNA is TGTGCCAGCAGCCAGTACACCGGGACAGGGGTCTACAATGAGCAGTTCTTC. This encodes CASSQYTGTGVYNEQFF.

The chain joins TRBV6-6 to TRBJ1-4, with unresolved D. CDR1 and CDR2 from the germline V gene are MNHNY and SVGAGI (reference sequence). V was pared by 6 bases and J by 1 base, with 9 bases between. This CDR3 contains 14 residues. DNA of the CDR3: TGTGCCAGCAGCGGGGAGGGAACTAATGAAAAACTGTTTTTT. It translates to CASSGEGTNEKLFF.

The chain uses TRBV6-5 and TRBJ2-7; the D gene is possibly TRBD1 (6 bases). The CDR3 spans 15 residues. Trimming took off 5 bases at V and 2 bases at J, with 16 bases between the two ends. Per the germline V gene, CDR1 is MNHEY and CDR2 is SVGAGI. For the CDR3, the DNA is TGTGCCAGCAGTACAGGGACGGAGGATCCCTACGAGCAGTACTTC. It yields the protein CASSTGTEDPYEQYF.

Concerning this clone itself: Sequence at one end of the junction differs from germline and may be a read error. CDR3 nucleotides: TGTGCCAGCAGCGAGGGCGGGAGGGAGCAATTCTTC. It yields the protein CASSEGGREQFF. The rearrangement joins TRBV11-3 to TRBJ2-1, with 9 bases identical to TRBD2. The CDR3 contains 12 residues. Germline-derived CDR1 and CDR2 are SGHNT and YENEEA.

This clone was seen just once. The chain employs TRBV28 and TRBJ1-3; 10 bases fit TRBD1. After removal of 5 bases from V and 6 bases from J, the junction contained 10 bases not matched to a gene. CDR1 is MDHEN, CDR2 SYDVKM, per germline. The CDR3 extends over 16 amino acids. For the CDR3, the DNA is TGTGCCAGCAGTCCCCGGGACAGGGGTTTCCTAAACACCATATATTTT. Protein product: CASSPRDRGFLNTIYF.

V usage is TRBV27 and J usage is TRBJ1-5; D may be TRBD1 (5 bases). The germline V and J ends were trimmed by 6 bases and 0 bases, with 9 bases remaining between them. CDR3 length: 14 residues. Looked up from germline, CDR1 is MNHEY and CDR2 is SMNVEV (reference sequence). DNA of the CDR3: TGTGCCAGCAGAAGGACATTTAGCAATCAGCCCCAGCATTTT. As protein: CASRRTFSNQPQHF.

The chain recombines TRBV7-9 with TRBJ2-1; 9 bases fit TRBD2. CDR3 length equals 16 residues. Looked up from germline, CDR1 is SEHNR and CDR2 is FQNEAQ (reference sequence). J lost 2 bases, V lost 3 bases, and 5 bases had no gene match. The CDR3 loop reads CASSFFAGGPYNEQFF. DNA for the CDR3: TGTGCCAGCAGCTTTTTTGCGGGAGGGCCCTACAATGAGCAGTTCTTC. Using reference TRBV7-9 and TRBJ2-1 for the parts outside the CDR3, the full variable domain is DTGVSQNPRHKITKRGQNVTFRCDPISEHNRLYWYRQTLGQGPEFLTYFQNEAQLEKSRLLSDRFSAERPKGSFSTLEIQRTEQGDSAMYLCASSFFAGGPYNEQFFGPGTRLTVL.

The chain combines TRBV9 with TRBJ1-5; TRBD1 matches at 7 bases. The CDR3 has 13 residues. The ends lost 3 bases at V and 9 bases at J; junction bases unmatched: 6. The germline gives CDR1 SGDLS, CDR2 YYNGEE. CDR3 in amino acids: CASSATGLSPQHF. For the CDR3, the DNA is TGTGCCAGCAGCGCGACAGGGCTTTCGCCCCAGCATTTT.

This chain links TRBV7-9 with TRBJ2-3; D gene unclear. Trimming removed 4 bases from V and 7 bases from J, with 18 bases in between. The CDR3 is 15 amino acids. CDR1 and CDR2 (germline): SEHNR, FQNEAQ (reference sequence). CDR3 sequence (DNA): TGTGCCAGCAGCTCCTCCGGGTCGCCCACCAATACGCAGTATTTT. This codes for CASSSSGSPTNTQYF.

This chain connects TRBV27 to TRBJ1-5; D remains ambiguous. Trimming left V 5 bases short and J 2 bases short, with 13 bases between. Germline V gives CDR1 MNHEY, CDR2 SMNVEV (reference sequence). The CDR3 has 15 amino acids. The CDR3 here is CASSPLRSGNQPQHF. DNA of the CDR3: TGTGCCAGCAGTCCTCTTAGGTCTGGCAATCAGCCCCAGCATTTT.

The V call is TRBV28, the J call TRBJ1-2; 8 bases agree with TRBD1. CDR1 and CDR2 from the germline V gene are MDHEN and SYDVKM. With 3 bases clipped from V and 4 bases from J, the junction kept 10 bases outside the gene matches. The CDR3 extends over 16 amino acids. Here the CDR3 DNA reads TGTGCCAGCAGTTTCATTTCAGGGGGCGGGGTCTATGGCTACACCTTC. The encoded protein is CASSFISGGGVYGYTF.

In DNA form, the CDR3 reads TGCAGTGCTAGAGACGAAAAACTGTTTTTT. Protein: CSARDEKLFF. This chain uses TRBV20-1 with TRBJ1-4; no clear D gene. The germline V gene has CDR1 DFQATT and CDR2 SNEGSKA (reference sequence). CDR3 length: 10 residues. V lost 0 bases to trimming and J lost 8 bases, with 1 base between them.

The chain employs TRBV27 and TRBJ2-7; weak D call: TRBD2 (5 bases). CDR3 length equals 14 residues. Trimming left V 4 bases short and J 3 bases short, with 13 bases between. CDR1 MNHEY and CDR2 SMNVEV come from the germline V gene (reference sequence). CDR3 DNA sequence: TGTGCCAGCAGTTACCCCGGGGAATACTACGAGCAGTACTTC. Protein: CASSYPGEYYEQYF.

The chain uses TRBV15 and TRBJ2-1, with unresolved D. With 3 bases removed from V and 1 base from J, the gap between germline ends came to 19 bases. CDR3 length equals 18 residues. The V gene's germline CDR1 is LNHNV and CDR2 YYDKDF (reference sequence). CDR3 in amino acids: CATSRRPKPKLSYNEQFF. CDR3 sequence (DNA): TGTGCCACCAGCAGGAGACCAAAACCAAAACTTTCCTACAATGAGCAGTTCTTC. Variable domain in full (rest from reference TRBV15 and TRBJ2-1): DAMVIQNPRYQVTQFGKPVTLSCSQTLNHNVMYWYQQKSSQAPKLLFHYYDKDFNNEADTPDNFQSRRPNTSFCFLDIRSPGLGDTAMYLCATSRRPKPKLSYNEQFFGPGTRLTVL.